A selection of T cell receptor beta chains follows, all from one sample in a study of a mutant IDH1 vaccine in newly diagnosed glioma. Profiling relied on immunoSEQ multiplex PCR, and the TCRdb table lists in-frame clones only, not all of them. In the table there are about 15,000 clones, over 75% of which are singletons. The material sequenced was PBMCs, taken from a glioma patient treated with radiotherapy, temozolomide or both. The receptors were gathered from a middle-aged woman with glioma. Some clones in this sample may be carry-over from other donors' samples. CDR3s include the opening cysteine and the closing phenylalanine or tryptophan. The D gene is left open where the match is weak. Where a row states a size, it is once, few, many or the class of an expanded clone; other rows omit it.

NA	TRBD1	TRBV5-6	TRBJ1-5	TGTGCCAGCAGCTCTCGACAGGGTGTTCAGCCCCAGCATTTT	CASSSRQGVQPQHF
NA	TRBD1	TRBV18	TRBJ1-6	TGTGCCAGCTCCAGGGACAGGGATCATTCACCCCTCCACTTT	CASSRDRDHSPLHF
once	TRBD2	TRBV4-1	TRBJ2-7	TGCGCCAGCAGCCAAGTTTCTAGCGGGTTCAGTTACGAGCAGTACTTC	CASSQVSSGFSYEQYF
NA	NA	TRBV6-5	TRBJ2-3	TGTGCCAGCAGTTACGGCAGGGGCACAGATACGCAGTATTTT	CASSYGRGTDTQYF
NA	TRBD2	TRBV5-1	TRBJ2-7	TGCGCCAGCAGCGAGTTGGGAGGGTCCTACGAGCAGTACTTC	CASSELGGSYEQYF
NA	TRBD1	TRBV19	TRBJ1-5	TGTGCCAGTAGTCGTGGCAGGGGGCCTCAGCCCCAGCATTTT	CASSRGRGPQPQHF
NA	NA	TRBV2	TRBJ1-3	TGTGCCAGCAGGCACAGGGCTGGAAACACCATATATTTT	CASRHRAGNTIYF
NA	NA	TRBV4-1	TRBJ1-1	TGCGCCAGCAGCCAAGACCGGGACACTGAAGCTTTCTTT	CASSQDRDTEAFF
NA	NA	TRBV7-8	TRBJ1-4	TGTGCCAGCAGCCTAACAGGGAGGAATGAAAAACTGTTTTTT	CASSLTGRNEKLFF
NA	NA	TRBV2	TRBJ1-4	TGTGCCAGCAGTGGGGGGACTGGCTATGAAAAACTGTTTTTT	CASSGGTGYEKLFF
NA	NA	TRBV7-6	TRBJ2-2	TGTGCCAGCAGCTCCGCCGGGACAAACACCGGGGAGCTGTTTTTT	CASSSAGTNTGELFF
NA	NA	TRBV13	TRBJ1-1	TGTGCCAGCAGCTTAGAGGTCAGGGCGAACACTGAAGCTTTCTTT	CASSLEVRANTEAFF
NA	TRBD1	TRBV2	TRBJ1-6	TGTGCCAGCAGCGACAGGGGCTCATCACCCCTCCACTTT	CASSDRGSSPLHF
once	TRBD1	TRBV19	TRBJ1-4	TGTGCCAGCCGTATTACAGGGGGTGGTGAAAAACTGTTTTTT	CASRITGGGEKLFF
NA	NA	TRBV25-1	TRBJ2-1	TGTGCCAGCAGTGAACAGGGCGCATACAATGAGCAGTTCTTC	CASSEQGAYNEQFF
NA	NA	TRBV28	TRBJ1-1	TGTGCCAGCCGCCTACAAGGGGGGTTGAACACTGAAGCTTTCTTT	CASRLQGGLNTEAFF
NA	TRBD1	TRBV15	TRBJ2-1	TGTGCCACCAGCAGAGAGACAGGGATCGTCGGGTCCTACAATGAGCAGTTCTTC	CATSRETGIVGSYNEQFF
NA	NA	TRBV6-1	TRBJ1-3	TGTGCCAGCAGTGAAGCGGAGCGGAGAGGAAACACCATATATTTT	CASSEAERRGNTIYF
NA	NA	TRBV30	TRBJ2-7	TGTGCCTGGAACACCGTTGGAGATTCCTACGAGCAGTACTTC	CAWNTVGDSYEQYF
once	TRBD1	TRBV19	TRBJ2-2	TGTGCCAGTAGTACTGGACAGGGGGCCTCCGGGGAGCTGTTTTTT	CASSTGQGASGELFF
NA	NA	TRBV2	TRBJ2-6	TGTGCCAGCAGTGGAAGGTTAGGGGACGGGGCCAACGTCCTGACTTTC	CASSGRLGDGANVLTF
NA	NA	TRBV25-1	TRBJ1-1	TGTGCCAGCAGTGAATCCAACACTGAAGCTTTCTTT	CASSESNTEAFF
NA	NA	TRBV2	TRBJ1-6	TGTGCCAGCAGTATACAGAGGACCTATAATTCACCCCTCCACTTT	CASSIQRTYNSPLHF
NA	NA	TRBV29-1	TRBJ2-5	TGCAGCGTTGATACGGAGACCCAGTACTTC	CSVDTETQYF
NA	NA	TRBV28	TRBJ2-5	TGTGCCAGCAGTTTAGGCAGGGGAGGGCGGGAGACCCAGTACTTC	CASSLGRGGRETQYF
NA	TRBD1	TRBV27	TRBJ2-7	TGTGCCAGCAGTATATATAGGACAGGGAACGGCGAGCAGTACTTC	CASSIYRTGNGEQYF
NA	NA	TRBV9	TRBJ1-1	TGTGCCAGCAGCCCTTTAATAGGTAATGAAGCTTTCTTT	CASSPLIGNEAFF